This T cell receptor (beta chain) was obtained from a study of CXCR3-negative and CXCR3-positive naive CD8 T cells. Across the whole study: A total of some 130 million TRB reads was generated, with about 1.5 +/- 0.3 million per library.

The CDR3 has 15 amino acids. CDR1 is SGHVS and CDR2 is FQNEAQ in the germline V gene. Findings and caveats of the study: More hydrophobic TRB CDR3s were found in CXCR3-positive naive cells than in CXCR3-negative naive cells. Memory CD8+ cells had much lower diversity, and both naive subsets had comparably high diversity. Expression of CXCR3 was partially reduced after cryopreservation, and fresh PBMCs were used in most assays. With respect to TRBV-TRBJ usage, naive CXCR3-negative and CXCR3-positive cells were similar; memory differed.

As regards this clonotype: Its antigen is currently unknown.

Via 5' RACE with UMI labels, TRB cDNA libraries were prepared. From its re-call of the 5' RACE reads, TCRdb lists each CDR3 protein once, without DNA. This listing includes some 120,000 distinct CDR3 sequences. Sequenced material: naive CXCR3+ CD8+ T cells from blood. Specified subset: CD45RO-CCR7+CD27+CD95- naive CD8+ T cells expressing CXCR3 (TNR3+). The source is a human donor in good health. Some clones in this sample may be carry-over from other donors' samples. The genes are TRBV7-8 and TRBJ1-1; TCRdb selects TRBD1, and the lack of DNA leaves this call unchecked. CDR3 loop: CASRKRQGMNTEAFF.